This entry lists 30 T cell receptor beta chains sequenced from one sample in a study of blood T cells in healthy people across ages. Primed by a sample-barcoded 5' primer and a J-beta primer mix, a second PCR proceeded for about 7 to 11 cycles. TCRdb re-analysed the 5' RACE reads in MiXCR, keeping a single row per CDR3 protein. This table has roughly 800,000 distinct CDR3 sequences, roughly 50% appearing once. Sequencing was carried out using blood. The origin of the receptors is a young man in good health.

V is TRBV20-1 and J is TRBJ2-7, with D possibly matching TRBD1 (5 bases). Germline V CDR1 and CDR2: DFQATT, SNEGSKA (reference sequence). The V end lost 0 bases, the J end lost 3 bases, and 6 bases lay between the germline ends. The CDR3 runs 12 residues. As DNA, the CDR3 is TGCAGTGCTAGAGACGACAGCTACGAGCAGTACTTC. Translated, it gives CSARDDSYEQYF.

CDR3 sequence (DNA): TGTGCCAGCAGTTTAGGGACAGGGTTAGAGCCCCAGCATTTT. Translating it yields CASSLGTGLEPQHF. J is TRBJ1-5 and V is TRBV12-3 or TRBV12-4; TRBD1 matches at 8 bases. The CDR3 contains 14 residues. The V and J ends lost 1 base and 8 bases, in that order; junction bases with no gene match: 4.

The chain links TRBV28 to TRBJ2-7, with TRBD1 identical over 7 bases. The V segment lost 5 bases and the J segment 0 bases; nucleotides outside the gene matches: 7. The CDR3 spans 15 residues. Germline lookup yields CDR1 MDHEN and CDR2 SYDVKM. The CDR3 is CASSQARDSSYEQYF. In DNA, the CDR3 is TGTGCCAGCAGTCAGGCTCGGGACAGCTCCTACGAGCAGTACTTC.

The chain couples TRBV10-3 to TRBJ2-2; TRBD2 matches 8 bases. CDR1 is ENHRY and CDR2 is SYGVKD in the germline V gene. The CDR3 is made up of 15 amino acids. V lost 2 bases, J lost 5 bases, and 4 bases stayed unmatched. The CDR3 loop reads CAISEPSGPTGELFF. In nucleotides, the CDR3 is TGTGCCATCAGTGAGCCTAGCGGGCCGACCGGGGAGCTGTTTTTT.

This clonotype was picked up a small number of times. The chain carries TRBV15 and TRBJ2-1, with D maybe TRBD1 (5 bases). V was cut by 3 bases and J by 3 bases, with 12 bases left in between. Per the germline V gene, CDR1 is LNHNV and CDR2 is YYDKDF (reference sequence). CDR3 size: 15 residues. The CDR3 DNA reads TGTGCCACCAGCAGGTCCCGACAGAACTACAATGAGCAGTTCTTC. It yields the protein CATSRSRQNYNEQFF.

V is TRBV7-2 and J is TRBJ1-2; 11 nucleotides match TRBD1. The CDR3 is made up of 17 amino acids. Looked up from germline, CDR1 is SGHTA and CDR2 is FQGNSA. The V and J ends lost 4 bases and 4 bases, in that order; junction bases with no gene match: 11. The CDR3 nucleotides read TGTGCCAGCAGCTCTGTCCGGACAGGGGGCGCAGGCTATGGCTACACCTTC. Its translation is CASSSVRTGGAGYGYTF. The full variable domain, completed using reference TRBV7-2 and TRBJ1-2, is GAGVSQSPSNKVTEKGKDVELRCDPISGHTALYWYRQSLGQGLEFLIYFQGNSAPDKSGLPSDRFSAERTGGSVSTLTIQRTQQEDSAVYLCASSSVRTGGAGYGYTFGSGTRLTVV.

This clonotype has a handful of counts. The chain recombines TRBV20-1 with TRBJ2-7; possibly TRBD2 for D (5 bases). Germline CDR1 reads DFQATT; CDR2 reads SNEGSKA (reference sequence). The CDR3 extends over 13 amino acids. The V end was cut by 6 bases, the J end by 2 bases, with 14 bases between. Written as DNA, the CDR3 is TGCAGTGCCGATATGACTACCGCCTACGAGCAGTACTTC. Its translation: CSADMTTAYEQYF.

V and J are TRBV7-3 and TRBJ2-3; 11 bases are a match to TRBD2. The CDR3 length is 15 residues. CDR1 and CDR2 (germline): SGHTA, FQGTGA. V shed 6 bases and J 2 bases; nucleotides not matched to a gene: 4. The CDR3 DNA follows: TGTGCCAGCAGTTATAGCGGGAGGGCCACAGATACGCAGTATTTT. Protein: CASSYSGRATDTQYF.

This clonotype has a single count. The J gene is TRBJ1-2, the V gene TRBV7-2; 7 bases map to TRBD1. The CDR3 runs to 16 residues. Trimming at V came to 1 base and at J to 4 bases, leaving 9 bases not matched to a gene. Germline lookup yields CDR1 SGHTA and CDR2 FQGNSA. CDR3 amino acids: CASSLEAWTGSYGYTF. The DNA for the CDR3 is TGTGCCAGCAGCTTAGAGGCTTGGACAGGTTCCTATGGCTACACCTTC.

This clonotype appeared a few times. The chain carries TRBV9 and TRBJ2-1; D gene ambiguous. The CDR3 has 12 residues. Trimming shortened V by 0 bases and J by 6 bases, and 4 bases separated the two germline ends. In germline, CDR1 is SGDLS, CDR2 YYNGEE. CDR3 protein: CASSVEVNEQFF. The CDR3 coding sequence is TGTGCCAGCAGCGTAGAAGTCAATGAGCAGTTCTTC.

The V call is TRBV7-9, the J call TRBJ2-7, with unresolved D. Trimming took 2 bases from V and 1 from J, leaving 12 bases between them. The CDR3 is made up of 15 amino acids. Germline loops: CDR1 SEHNR, CDR2 FQNEAQ (reference sequence). The CDR3 loop reads CASSLMSSLSYEQYF. The CDR3 DNA follows: TGTGCCAGCAGCTTAATGTCCTCCTTATCCTACGAGCAGTACTTC. Variable domain in full (rest from reference TRBV7-9 and TRBJ2-7): DTGVSQNPRHKITKRGQNVTFRCDPISEHNRLYWYRQTLGQGPEFLTYFQNEAQLEKSRLLSDRFSAERPKGSFSTLEIQRTEQGDSAMYLCASSLMSSLSYEQYFGPGTRLTVT.

The CDR3 protein is CATQPQETQYF. The CDR3 DNA sequence: TGTGCCACCCAACCCCAAGAGACCCAGTACTTC. The chain combines TRBV2 with TRBJ2-5; D is uncertain. This CDR3 spans 11 amino acids. The germline V gene has CDR1 SNHLY and CDR2 FYNNEI. V lost 10 bases and J lost 1, with 7 bases in between.

This chain links TRBV10-3 with TRBJ1-5; possibly TRBD1 for D (6 bases). The germline V gene has CDR1 ENHRY and CDR2 SYGVKD. Between the trimmed V and J ends, which lost 8 bases and 5 bases, there was a span of 13 bases. The CDR3 totals 13 residues. The CDR3 DNA is TGTGCCATCGCGGGGGCAGTAGATCAGCCCCAGCATTTT. Translation gives CAIAGAVDQPQHF.

The chain uses TRBV12-5 and TRBJ2-5, with TRBD1 matching over 12 bases. The better agreement between TRBJ2-7 and the DNA end casts doubt on the J call. The CDR3 runs to 24 residues. Germline CDR1 reads LGHNT; CDR2 reads FRNRAP. CDR3 residues: CASGPDSGTGGVFRGYPGDYEQYF. The CDR3 coding sequence is TGTGCTAGTGGTCCCGACTCCGGGACAGGGGGCGTTTTTCGGGGGTACCCCGGCGACTACGAGCAGTACTTC.

There are a few counts of this clonotype. This chain links TRBV11-1 with TRBJ2-7; D remains ambiguous. V dropped 1 base and J dropped 1 base, with 11 bases sitting between them. Germline V gene lookup returns CDR1 SGHAT and CDR2 FQDESV (reference sequence). The CDR3 length is 15 residues. In DNA form, the CDR3 reads TGTGCCAGCAGCTTAGGTTCAGACCGATCCTACGAGCAGTACTTC. Amino acid sequence: CASSLGSDRSYEQYF. Together with reference TRBV11-1 and TRBJ2-7, the CDR3 gives the full variable domain: EAEVAQSPRYKITEKSQAVAFWCDPISGHATLYWYRQILGQGPELLVQFQDESVVDDSQLPKDRFSAERLKGVDSTLKIQPAELGDSAMYLCASSLGSDRSYEQYFGPGTRLTVT.

This clonotype has a count of ten or more. The rearrangement uses TRBV20-1 and TRBJ1-6, with 9 positions matching TRBD1. Germline CDR1 DFQATT, CDR2 SNEGSKA (reference sequence). This CDR3 region has 15 residues. V lost 4 bases and J lost 7; bases outside the gene matches: 8. Here the CDR3 reads CSATDRGAENSPLHF. CDR3 coding DNA: TGCAGTGCTACTGACAGGGGGGCAGAAAATTCACCCCTCCACTTT.

The chain has TRBV20-1 and TRBJ2-5; D gene unclear. The V end was cut by 0 bases, the J end by 7 bases, with 9 bases between. Germline assignment: CDR1 DFQATT and CDR2 SNEGSKA (reference sequence). CDR3 length equals 12 residues. CDR3 sequence: CSARDPRRTQYF. The CDR3 DNA sequence: TGCAGTGCTAGAGATCCTCGCAGGACCCAGTACTTC.

This sequence joins TRBV5-1 and TRBJ2-1; D assignment may be TRBD1 or TRBD2 (6 bases each). Deletions cut 0 bases from V and 10 bases from J, with 20 bases between. Germline CDR1 SGHRS, CDR2 YFSETQ. The CDR3 is made up of 16 amino acids. CDR3 bases: TGCGCCAGCAGCTTGGCCATGGGGGGCGAGCCGGGCGAGCAGTTCTTC. This sequence encodes CASSLAMGGEPGEQFF.

This chain joins TRBV29-1 and TRBJ2-4, with 7 positions matching TRBD2. The J call is uncertain, as TRBJ2-5 better fits the DNA end. Germline loops: CDR1 SQVTM, CDR2 ANQGSEA. The CDR3 totals 12 residues. The CDR3 reads CSVSGGGETQYF. CDR3 bases: TGCAGCGTTTCTGGGGGGGGGGAGACCCAGTACTTC.

The chain combines TRBV11-2 with TRBJ2-4, with TRBD2 as a possible D gene (6 bases). The CDR3 covers 16 residues. Trimming removed 6 bases from V and 5 bases from J, with 20 bases in between. Looked up from germline, CDR1 is SGHAT and CDR2 is FQNNGV. CDR3 protein: CASRVAQRVGENIQYF. The CDR3 region has the DNA TGTGCCAGCAGGGTGGCGCAGCGGGTGGGCGAAAACATTCAGTACTTC.

This chain joins TRBV5-6 and TRBJ1-1; 9 nucleotides line up with TRBD1. V was pared by 2 bases and J by 5 bases, with 13 bases of the junction left unmatched. Germline V gives CDR1 SGHDT, CDR2 YYEEEE. The CDR3 sequence is 17 residues long. The CDR3 DNA sequence: TGTGCCAGCAGCTTCGGGACAGGGACCCAATCGAGAACTGAAGCTTTCTTT. Translated, it gives CASSFGTGTQSRTEAFF.

V is TRBV14 and J is TRBJ2-1; 11 positions match TRBD2. Per the germline V gene, CDR1 is SGHDN and CDR2 is FVKESK. V lost 1 base and J lost 7; bases outside the gene matches: 3. This CDR3 spans 15 amino acids. The CDR3 DNA sequence: TGTGCCAGCAGCCAAGCTAGCGGGGGGCGGAATGAGCAGTTCTTC. Protein sequence: CASSQASGGRNEQFF.

The V call is TRBV5-1, the J call TRBJ1-1; D possibly corresponds to TRBD1 (6 bases). Trimming stripped 4 bases from V and 3 bases from J, with 19 bases between. The CDR3 is 16 residues long. Germline lookup yields CDR1 SGHRS and CDR2 YFSETQ. CDR3 sequence: CASSLGLTGPDTEAFF. The DNA for the CDR3 is TGCGCCAGCAGCCTCGGGTTGACAGGACCAGACACTGAAGCTTTCTTT.

The gene calls are TRBV2 and TRBJ2-7, with 7 bases lining up with TRBD2. The germline V gene has CDR1 SNHLY and CDR2 FYNNEI. There are 15 residues in the CDR3. V was clipped by 3 bases and J by 0 bases; unmatched bases: 5. Here the CDR3 DNA reads TGTGCCAGCAGTGAGGGTCTAGCGGTCTCCTACGAGCAGTACTTC. It is translated as CASSEGLAVSYEQYF.

The chain employs TRBV7-2 and TRBJ2-5; D gene ambiguous. The CDR3 consists of 14 residues. V lost 5 bases and J 5 bases, leaving 15 bases between the germline ends. CDR1 is SGHTA and CDR2 is FQGNSA in the germline V gene. CDR3 amino acids: CASSPGRSLETQYF. Here the CDR3 DNA reads TGTGCCAGCAGCCCCGGTAGGAGCTTGGAGACCCAGTACTTC.

This clonotype was recorded a few times. This sequence joins TRBV4-3 and TRBJ2-7; D may correspond to TRBD1 or TRBD2 (5 bases each). V was clipped by 0 bases and J by 10 bases, with 10 bases between them. The CDR3 spans 12 residues. Germline lookup yields CDR1 LGHNA and CDR2 YSLEER. The CDR3 bases are TGCGCCAGCAGCCAAGAGAGGGGTCTTCAGTACTTC. It translates to CASSQERGLQYF.

The J gene is TRBJ2-3, the V gene TRBV27; 10 bases fit TRBD2. The length of the CDR3 is 16 residues. Germline loops: CDR1 MNHEY, CDR2 SMNVEV (reference sequence). Trimming cost V 5 bases and J 7 bases; bases outside gene matches: 12. The CDR3 sequence is CASSQPSGGGGNTQYF. The CDR3 DNA follows: TGTGCCAGCAGTCAACCTAGCGGGGGAGGTGGAAATACGCAGTATTTT.

The J gene is TRBJ1-5, the V gene TRBV28; unclear D gene. The V end lost 1 base, the J end lost 4 bases, and 8 bases lay between the germline ends. Germline loops: CDR1 MDHEN, CDR2 SYDVKM. CDR3 length: 14 residues. The CDR3 sequence: CASSLSQANQPQHF. CDR3 sequence (DNA): TGTGCCAGCAGTTTATCTCAGGCAAATCAGCCCCAGCATTTT.

This clonotype was detected once. The V gene is TRBV20-1, the J gene TRBJ1-1; possible D gene TRBD1, 5 bases. Germline CDR1 and CDR2: DFQATT and SNEGSKA (reference sequence). CDR3 length: 14 residues. The V end lost 3 bases, the J end lost 2 bases, and 13 bases lay between the germline ends. CDR3 amino acids: CSASVQGVNTEAFF. CDR3 in DNA: TGCAGTGCTAGCGTTCAGGGAGTAAACACTGAAGCTTTCTTT.

The chain joins TRBV6-2 or TRBV6-3 to TRBJ2-5; TRBD2 matches at 11 bases. V gave up 6 bases and J gave up 5 bases; unmatched junction bases: 8. The germline CDR1 and CDR2 sequences are MNHEY and SVGEGT. There are 15 residues in the CDR3. The CDR3 DNA reads as TGTGCCAGCAGCCCAACTAGCGGGAGATGGGAGACCCAGTACTTC. The encoded protein is CASSPTSGRWETQYF.